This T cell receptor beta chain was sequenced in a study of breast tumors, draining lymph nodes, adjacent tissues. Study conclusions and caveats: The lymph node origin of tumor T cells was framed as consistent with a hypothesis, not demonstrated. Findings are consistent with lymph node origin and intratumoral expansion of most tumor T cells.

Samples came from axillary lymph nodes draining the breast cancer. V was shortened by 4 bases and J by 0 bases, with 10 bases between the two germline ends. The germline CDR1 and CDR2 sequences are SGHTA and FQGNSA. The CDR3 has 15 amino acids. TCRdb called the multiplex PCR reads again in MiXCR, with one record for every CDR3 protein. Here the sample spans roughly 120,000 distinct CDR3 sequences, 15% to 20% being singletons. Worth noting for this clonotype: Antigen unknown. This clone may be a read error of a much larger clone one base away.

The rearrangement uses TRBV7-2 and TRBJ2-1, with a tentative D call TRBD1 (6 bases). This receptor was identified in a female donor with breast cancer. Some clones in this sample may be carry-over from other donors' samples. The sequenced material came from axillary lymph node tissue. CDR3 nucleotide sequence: TGTGCCAGCAGCTCAGACAGGAACTCCTACAATGAGCAGTTCTTC. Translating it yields CASSSDRNSYNEQFF.